Sequencing of this T cell receptor (beta chain) was carried out in a study of blood T cells in healthy people across ages. A sample-barcoded 5' primer and a J-beta primer mix were used in a second PCR of roughly 6 to 11 cycles. Every cDNA molecule bore a tag from a template-switch adaptor containing 12 random nucleotides. Each CDR3 protein gets one entry after TCRdb re-called the 5' RACE reads with MiXCR. The table shows fewer than 700,000 distinct CDR3 sequences, with less than 60% occurring only once. With regard to this clonotype: Its antigen remains unknown.

Germline V gene sequence: CDR1 LGHDT, CDR2 YNNKEL (reference sequence). The CDR3 loop spans 13 amino acids. Study observations and caveats: Roughly linearly, TCR beta diversity per million T cells fell as age increased. Researchers report that TCR beta diversity correlated strongly with naive T cell percentage.

Sample: blood. This receptor was identified in a man older than 75 in good health. J is TRBJ2-7 and V is TRBV3-1; D gene unclear. The J call could be wrong; TRBJ2-5 is a better fit for the DNA end. The CDR3 region has the DNA TGTGCCAGCAGCCAGCGAAGGGAAGAGACCCAGTACTTC. It translates to CASSQRREETQYF.